One and the same sample provided the 31 T cell receptor beta chains below, sequenced in a study of blood T cell repertoires in COVID-19. Here immunoSEQ multiplex PCR was the method, and the copy in TCRdb shows in-frame clones only, minus some. The sample has about 47,000 clones; about four fifths are singletons. Sequences were obtained from peripheral blood. These receptors all stem from a man between 65 and 79 years old with active COVID-19.

The chain recombines TRBV7-8 with TRBJ2-4, with D tentatively TRBD1 (7 bases). Germline-derived CDR1 and CDR2 are SGHVS and FQNEAQ. With 1 base removed from V and 9 bases from J, the gap between germline ends came to 13 bases. The CDR3 consists of 14 residues. As DNA, the CDR3 is TGTGCCAGCAGCTTAGTTGGTCAGGGGGGCATTCAGTACTTC. The encoded protein is CASSLVGQGGIQYF.

The chain has TRBV18 and TRBJ2-3; 10 positions agree with TRBD1. The CDR3 is made up of 20 amino acids. V shed 3 bases and J 0 bases; nucleotides not matched to a gene: 15. Germline V gives CDR1 KGHSH, CDR2 LQKENI. CDR3 sequence (DNA): TGTGCCAGCTCACCCGCCCGGGGGACAGGGGACCCCCGAAGCACAGATACGCAGTATTTT. Protein: CASSPARGTGDPRSTDTQYF.

This clone was observed a few times. CDR3 DNA sequence: TGTGCCAGCAGCCGAGGGGGTTCCACTGAAGCTTTCTTT. Its translation is CASSRGGSTEAFF. The genes are TRBV25-1 and TRBJ1-1, with D maybe TRBD1 (6 bases). The CDR3 contains 13 residues. The germline V and J ends were trimmed by 6 bases and 4 bases, with 12 bases remaining between them. CDR1 and CDR2 (germline): MGHDK, SYGVNS.

The V call is TRBV25-1, the J call TRBJ1-2; D may be TRBD1 (5 bases). Germline CDR1 reads MGHDK; CDR2 reads SYGVNS. Trimming cost V 2 bases and J 6 bases, with 10 bases left between them. The CDR3 is made up of 13 amino acids. The CDR3 region is CASSEIGGDGYTF. CDR3 DNA sequence: TGTGCCAGCAGTGAAATTGGGGGGGATGGCTACACCTTC.

V and J are TRBV5-4 and TRBJ2-7; tentatively, D is TRBD2 (6 bases). Trimming removed 4 bases at V and 0 bases at J, with 14 bases between. Germline-derived CDR1 and CDR2 are SGHNT and YYREEE (reference sequence). The CDR3 has 15 residues. CDR3 region: CASSGEASDSYEQYF. The CDR3 nucleotides are TGTGCCAGCAGCGGGGAGGCTAGCGACTCCTACGAGCAGTACTTC. The full variable domain, completed using reference TRBV5-4 and TRBJ2-7, is ETGVTQSPTHLIKTRGQQVTLRCSSQSGHNTVSWYQQALGQGPQFIFQYYREEENGRGNFPPRFSGLQFPNYSSELNVNALELDDSALYLCASSGEASDSYEQYFGPGTRLTVT.

The V gene is TRBV6-6, the J gene TRBJ1-3, with 9 bases identical to TRBD1. Germline-derived CDR1 and CDR2 are MNHNY and SVGAGI (reference sequence). This CDR3 has 16 amino acids. The V gene end was trimmed by 5 bases and the J gene end by 4 bases; junction bases not matched to a gene: 9. The DNA for the CDR3 is TGTGCCAGCAGTACGGGACAGGGAAGGGTCGGAAACACCATATATTTT. Translation: CASSTGQGRVGNTIYF.

The chain joins TRBV11-2 to TRBJ1-3, with D possibly being TRBD1 (6 bases). Germline loops: CDR1 SGHAT, CDR2 FQNNGV. With 3 bases removed from V and 3 bases from J, the gap between germline ends came to 9 bases. The CDR3 runs to 14 residues. DNA for the CDR3: TGTGCCAGCAGCTTGACGGACAGTGGAAACACCATATATTTT. Encoded protein: CASSLTDSGNTIYF. The full variable domain, with the rest looked up from reference TRBV11-2 and TRBJ1-3, is EAGVAQSPRYKIIEKRQSVAFWCNPISGHATLYWYQQILGQGPKLLIQFQNNGVVDDSQLPKDRFSAERLKGVDSTLKIQPAKLEDSAVYLCASSLTDSGNTIYFGEGSWLTVV.

The rearrangement joins TRBV27 to TRBJ2-7; D is uncertain. This CDR3 comprises 13 residues. Germline values: CDR1 MNHEY, CDR2 SMNVEV (reference sequence). V lost 3 bases and J 2 bases, leaving 8 bases between the germline ends. CDR3 residues: CASSLADTYEQYF. CDR3 DNA sequence: TGTGCCAGCAGTTTGGCAGACACCTACGAGCAGTACTTC.

The chain recombines TRBV6-6 with TRBJ2-2, with D possibly being TRBD1 (5 bases). Trimming left V 2 bases short and J 0 bases short, with 7 bases between. CDR1 and CDR2 from the germline V gene are MNHNY and SVGAGI (reference sequence). The CDR3 runs 15 residues. CDR3 nucleotide sequence: TGTGCCAGCAGTTACCACAGGACGAACACCGGGGAGCTGTTTTTT. Protein product: CASSYHRTNTGELFF.

The chain links TRBV5-4 to TRBJ1-3; TRBD1 agrees at 8 bases. CDR1 SGHNT and CDR2 YYREEE come from the germline V gene (reference sequence). The length of the CDR3 is 16 residues. With 3 bases clipped from V and 2 bases from J, the junction kept 7 bases outside the gene matches. CDR3 loop: CASSYGTTGAGNTIYF. In DNA form, the CDR3 reads TGTGCCAGCAGCTACGGGACGACAGGGGCTGGAAACACCATATATTTT.

The chain combines TRBV10-3 with TRBJ2-2; D is uncertain. V was cut by 1 base and J by 5 bases, with 5 bases left in between. Germline values: CDR1 ENHRY, CDR2 SYGVKD. The CDR3 sequence is 13 residues long. For the CDR3, the DNA is TGTGCCATCAGTGAGTTAGCAACCGGGGAGCTGTTTTTT. Its translation is CAISELATGELFF.

The gene calls are TRBV6-2 or TRBV6-3 and TRBJ1-5; 8 nucleotides match TRBD1. In germline, CDR1 is MNHEY, CDR2 SVGEGT. J was trimmed by 6 bases and V by 4 bases; bases with no gene match: 8. CDR3 length equals 15 residues. CDR3 in amino acids: CASSWGRGQGQPQHF. CDR3 DNA sequence: TGTGCCAGCAGTTGGGGCAGGGGGCAAGGTCAGCCCCAGCATTTT.

The chain couples TRBV6-1 to TRBJ2-2, with D perhaps matching TRBD2 (6 bases). There are 13 residues in the CDR3. Trimming pared 1 base from V and 6 bases from J, leaving 6 bases between. Germline CDR1 is MNHNS and CDR2 is SASEGT. CDR3 coding DNA: TGTGCCAGCAGTGAAGGGGACTCCGGGGAGCTGTTTTTT. This codes for CASSEGDSGELFF.

V is TRBV27 and J is TRBJ2-3; 12 bases map to TRBD2. Trimming cost V 5 bases and J 1 base; bases outside gene matches: 10. Germline CDR1 is MNHEY and CDR2 is SMNVEV (reference sequence). CDR3 length: 18 amino acids. CDR3 amino acids: CASSALAGGPGGTDTQYF. The CDR3 coding sequence is TGTGCCAGCAGTGCCCTAGCGGGGGGGCCTGGCGGCACAGATACGCAGTATTTT.

This clone has only one observation. This chain connects TRBV5-5 to TRBJ1-2, with D unresolved. V lost 2 bases and J lost 7, with 18 bases in between. The germline CDR1 and CDR2 sequences are SGHKS and YYEKEE (reference sequence). This CDR3 comprises 15 residues. CDR3 coding DNA: TGTGCCAGCAGCTTCGGCACCGCCCCGACGGGTGGCTACACCTTC. Translated: CASSFGTAPTGGYTF.

The chain couples TRBV9 to TRBJ2-1; TRBD1 aligns across 7 bases. Germline CDR1 SGDLS, CDR2 YYNGEE. V was clipped by 3 bases and J by 3 bases; unmatched bases: 3. The CDR3 extends over 14 amino acids. The CDR3: CASSAGTVYNEQFF. CDR3 in DNA: TGTGCCAGCAGCGCCGGGACAGTCTACAATGAGCAGTTCTTC.

This clone came up a few times. The J gene is TRBJ2-1, the V gene TRBV29-1; perhaps D is TRBD1 or TRBD2 (6 bases each). The germline CDR1 and CDR2 sequences are SQVTM and ANQGSEA. V lost 7 bases and J 7 bases, leaving 11 bases between the germline ends. This CDR3 spans 11 amino acids. The CDR3 sequence: CSGGARNEQFF. CDR3 in DNA: TGCAGCGGGGGGGCGAGGAATGAGCAGTTCTTC.

This clone came up a few times. This sequence joins TRBV7-8 and TRBJ2-5; 12 nucleotides agree with TRBD2. Germline V gene sequence: CDR1 SGHVS, CDR2 FQNEAQ. Trimming at V came to 10 bases and at J to 8 bases, leaving 8 bases not matched to a gene. The CDR3 consists of 13 residues. This CDR3 is CATILAGGNTQYF. DNA for the CDR3: TGTGCCACGATACTAGCGGGGGGCAATACCCAGTACTTC.

The table lists this clone with a few counts. The CDR3 sequence: CASSLGLEQYF. CDR3 DNA: TGTGCCAGCAGCTTAGGGCTCGAGCAGTACTTC. The chain carries TRBV7-8 and TRBJ2-7, with unresolved D. CDR3 size: 11 residues. The germline V and J ends were trimmed by 1 base and 6 bases, with 4 bases remaining between them. Germline assignment: CDR1 SGHVS and CDR2 FQNEAQ. Full variable domain (missing parts from reference TRBV7-8 and TRBJ2-7): GAGVSQSPRYKVAKRGQDVALRCDPISGHVSLFWYQQALGQGPEFLTYFQNEAQLDKSGLPSDRFFAERPEGSVSTLKIQRTQQEDSAVYLCASSLGLEQYFGPGTRLTVT.

The gene calls are TRBV19 and TRBJ2-5; D is undetermined. Germline V gene data show CDR1 as LNHDA and CDR2 as SQIVND (reference sequence). Trimming left V 2 bases short and J 4 bases short, with 11 bases between. This CDR3 comprises 14 residues. CDR3 DNA: TGTGCCAGTAGTATAACAAGCGTTGGAGAGACCCAGTACTTC. This gives the protein CASSITSVGETQYF.

The chain has TRBV2 and TRBJ2-7; 10 nucleotides match TRBD1. Unmatched junction bases numbered 9, after V lost 6 bases and J lost 7 bases. This CDR3 contains 14 residues. Looked up from germline, CDR1 is SNHLY and CDR2 is FYNNEI. The CDR3 region is CASSPDRGPFEQYF. The CDR3 DNA is TGTGCCAGCAGCCCCGACAGGGGGCCCTTTGAGCAGTACTTC.

The J gene is TRBJ2-7, the V gene TRBV7-6; 9 bases map to TRBD1. Germline V gives CDR1 SGHVS, CDR2 FNYEAQ. The CDR3 contains 17 residues. Trimming took 0 bases from V and 0 from J; bases not matched to a gene: 6. The CDR3 is CASSLATPGQGSYEQYF. CDR3 DNA sequence: TGTGCCAGCAGCTTAGCAACTCCGGGACAGGGCTCCTACGAGCAGTACTTC.

The gene calls are TRBV23-1 and TRBJ2-4; tentative D call: TRBD1 (6 bases). TRBV23-1 is an open reading frame whose function is uncertain. The CDR3 has 14 amino acids. V lost 4 bases, J lost 6 bases, and 13 bases lay in between. The CDR3: CASSRPDSGNIQYF. The CDR3 coding sequence is TGCGCCAGCAGTCGCCCGGACAGTGGAAACATTCAGTACTTC.

This chain uses TRBV9 with TRBJ2-3; 8 bases map to TRBD2. V lost 6 bases, J lost 1 base, and 1 base stayed unmatched. This CDR3 has 13 residues. Germline V gene data show CDR1 as SGDLS and CDR2 as YYNGEE. The CDR3 here is CASNGGGTDTQYF. CDR3 coding DNA: TGTGCCAGCAACGGGGGGGGCACAGATACGCAGTATTTT.

The V and J genes are TRBV30 and TRBJ1-4, with D possibly TRBD1 on 6 matching bases. The CDR3 sequence is 16 residues long. V was clipped by 2 bases and J by 7 bases, with 20 bases between them. Germline V CDR1 and CDR2: GTSNPN, SVGIG (reference sequence). The CDR3 DNA follows: TGTGCCTGGAGTCGCTTCACAGGGAGTTACGGTGAAAAACTGTTTTTT. Amino acids: CAWSRFTGSYGEKLFF.

This rearrangement joins TRBV2 to TRBJ1-5; D might be TRBD1 (5 bases). This CDR3 is built from 15 residues. Germline V lookup: CDR1 SNHLY, CDR2 FYNNEI. V was clipped by 1 base and J by 4 bases, with 11 bases between them. This CDR3 is CASSEGWGRNQPQHF. Here the CDR3 DNA reads TGTGCCAGCAGTGAAGGATGGGGCCGGAATCAGCCCCAGCATTTT. The variable domain in full, completed from reference TRBV2 and TRBJ1-5, reads EPEVTQTPSHQVTQMGQEVILRCVPISNHLYFYWYRQILGQKVEFLVSFYNNEISEKSEIFDDQFSVERPDGSNFTLKIRSTKLEDSAMYFCASSEGWGRNQPQHFGDGTRLSIL.

V usage is TRBV10-2 and J usage is TRBJ2-5; TRBD1 aligns across 10 bases. V lost 7 bases to trimming and J lost 2 bases; unmatched junction nucleotides: 10. The CDR3 is made up of 16 amino acids. The V gene's germline CDR1 is WSHSY and CDR2 SAAADI. The CDR3: CASKLGTGVGQETQYF. In nucleotides, the CDR3 is TGCGCCAGCAAACTCGGGACAGGGGTGGGTCAAGAGACCCAGTACTTC.

The CDR3 region has the DNA TGTGCCAGTAGAGGACAGGGGGCAACTAATGAAAAACTGTTTTTT. This gives the protein CASRGQGATNEKLFF. The chain combines TRBV19 with TRBJ1-4; 10 nucleotides match TRBD1. Germline loops: CDR1 LNHDA, CDR2 SQIVND (reference sequence). This CDR3 contains 15 residues. With V trimmed by 6 bases and J by 0 bases, 1 base remained unmatched. The complete variable domain, with remaining parts taken from reference TRBV19 and TRBJ1-4, reads DGGITQSPKYLFRKEGQNVTLSCEQNLNHDAMYWYRQDPGQGLRLIYYSQIVNDFQKGDIAEGYSVSREKKESFPLTVTSAQKNPTAFYLCASRGQGATNEKLFFGSGTQLSVL.

This rearrangement joins TRBV28 to TRBJ1-4; D not resolved. The V end was cut by 7 bases, the J end by 7 bases, with 13 bases between. The germline V gene has CDR1 MDHEN and CDR2 SYDVKM. The CDR3 is 13 amino acids. This CDR3 reads CASIRGIGEKLFF. For the CDR3, the DNA is TGTGCCAGCATCCGAGGGATAGGTGAAAAACTGTTTTTT.

The chain links TRBV12-3 or TRBV12-4 to TRBJ1-3; no clear D. Trimming removed 7 bases at V and 1 base at J, with 8 bases between. The CDR3 spans 13 residues. The CDR3 nucleotides are TGTGCCAGCACTCGAGGATCTGGAAACACCATATATTTT. Translating it yields CASTRGSGNTIYF.

CDR3 protein: CASSHSNRGLNNEKLFF. CDR3 bases: TGTGCCAGCAGCCACTCAAACAGGGGGCTGAACAATGAAAAACTGTTTTTT. The chain joins TRBV14 to TRBJ1-4, with 9 bases identical to TRBD1. Germline V gene lookup returns CDR1 SGHDN and CDR2 FVKESK. The CDR3 loop spans 17 amino acids. Trimming cost V 3 bases and J 5 bases; bases outside gene matches: 10.